The present entry profiles one TCR beta chain with its context. These data belong to a study of OX40 agonist ivuxolimab in advanced cancers. Losses at the gene ends were 5 bases for V and 2 bases for J; bases not matched to a gene: 5. CDR1 LNHDA and CDR2 SQIVND come from the germline V gene (reference sequence). This CDR3 region has 15 residues. Profiled with immunoSEQ multiplex PCR; TCRdb holds only in-frame clones, not every one. The table lists approximately 96,000 clones, 90% of them singletons. V gene TRBV19 combines with J gene TRBJ2-7; 11 nucleotides align to TRBD1. The sequence derives from an adult with an advanced solid tumor such as melanoma, head and neck, liver or kidney cancer. Specimen: CD4+ or CD8+ T cells sorted from blood, collected in a trial of the OX40 agonist ivuxolimab. CDR3 nucleotide sequence: TGTGCCAGTAGTTCAGGACAGGGGGCTACCTACGAGCAGTACTTC. Its protein product is CASSSGQGATYEQYF.